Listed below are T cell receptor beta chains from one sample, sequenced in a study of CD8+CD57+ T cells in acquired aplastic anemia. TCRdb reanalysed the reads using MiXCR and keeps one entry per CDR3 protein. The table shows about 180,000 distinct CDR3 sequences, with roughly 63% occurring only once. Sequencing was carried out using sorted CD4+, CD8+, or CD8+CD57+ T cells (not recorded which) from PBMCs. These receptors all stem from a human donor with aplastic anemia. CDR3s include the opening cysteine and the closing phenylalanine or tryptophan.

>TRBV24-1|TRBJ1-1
CATSGSLYTEDFF
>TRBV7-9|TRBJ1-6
CASSSPGSGRALHF
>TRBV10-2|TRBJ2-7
CASRRGGEYEQYF
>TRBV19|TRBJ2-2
CASSRGTLNTGELFF
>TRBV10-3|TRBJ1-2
CAISEDSYGYTF
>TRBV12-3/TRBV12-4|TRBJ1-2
CASSLGQGIRYGYTF
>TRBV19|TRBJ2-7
CASSIDLGTPYEQYF
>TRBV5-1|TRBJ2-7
CASRQGGYYEQYF
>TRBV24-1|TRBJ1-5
CATSGTESNQPQHF
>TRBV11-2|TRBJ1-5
CASSVDRREQPQHF